The text below deals with one T cell receptor (beta chain). The target antigen is unknown. The sample originates from a study of shared clonotypes between healthy human individuals. The CDR3 totals 16 residues. J lost 1 base, V lost 4 bases, and 5 bases had no gene match. Germline V CDR1 and CDR2: MNHEY, SMNVEV (reference sequence). Whole-study findings and limits: Among non-shared clonotypes, generation probabilities were lower than among those shared by all four donors.

Sequenced by immunoSEQ multiplex PCR; TCRdb stores in-frame clones only, minus some. Seen here are roughly 1,800,000 clones, about 95% observed once, and the top ten hold roughly 1.2%. Naive CD8 cells comprised CD45RO-negative, CCR7-positively selected cells, excluding terminally differentiated effector memory CD45RA+ cells. The chain carries TRBV27 and TRBJ2-1, with 9 bases matching TRBD2. The sequenced sample was naive CD8+ T cells sorted from blood. This clonotype was obtained from a man younger than 30 in good health. CDR3: CASSWGSGGSYNEQFF. The CDR3 DNA sequence: TGTGCCAGCAGTTGGGGTAGCGGGGGATCCTACAATGAGCAGTTCTTC.